Listed here are 15 T cell receptor beta chains from one sample, sequenced in a study of vaccination and CD4 T cells after COVID-19 (dated by TCRdb to between 2021 and 2022). According to the study, the label for this sample's treatment or condition signals: approximately 10-day PBMC culture with coronavirus spike peptide pools or control peptides (ViraFEST assay). Library creation used PCR. These reads were obtained on an Illumina iSeq 100. DNA from cultured CD4+ T cells was subjected to TCR sequencing with the Oncomine TCR Beta short-read assay at the Johns Hopkins FTIC core. TCRdb reanalyzed the raw reads on its own, using fastp at Q25 for trimming and MiXCR for clone calling, and kept in-frame beta chains. Rows matching on CDR3 protein sequence are summarized as one entry with the most common DNA and genes. The sample table shows approximately 12,000 distinct CDR3 sequences, and about two thirds are seen once. Approximately 9.1% of the sample rests with the top ten.

These TCRs are of unknown antigen specificity. The sequencing input was CD4+ T cells from blood, cultured in vitro. These receptors came from a human donor who had recovered from COVID-19.

The rearrangement links TRBV20-1 to TRBJ2-7; D might be TRBD1 or TRBD2, each matching 6 bases. The CDR3 has 13 amino acids. V was shortened by 7 bases and J by 0 bases, with 13 bases between the two germline ends. Germline V gene data show CDR1 as DFQATT and CDR2 as SNEGSKA (reference sequence). The DNA of the CDR3 is TGCAGTGGTCGGAGGGGGAGCTCCTACGAGCAGTACTTC. Amino acids: CSGRRGSSYEQYF.

This CDR3 reads CASSPSTSEQYF. The CDR3 DNA sequence: TGTGCCAGCTCACCTAGTACAAGCGAGCAGTACTTC. V is TRBV18 and J is TRBJ2-7; D call uncertain. This CDR3 spans 12 amino acids. The V end lost 3 bases, the J end lost 6 bases, and 9 bases lay between the germline ends. CDR1 and CDR2 from the germline V gene are KGHSH and LQKENI.

This clonotype was seen more than once but under ten times. V is TRBV4-3 and J is TRBJ2-2; 7 positions agree with TRBD2. The CDR3 contains 22 residues. The germline V gene has CDR1 LGHNA and CDR2 YSLEER. Trimming at V came to 0 bases and at J to 6 bases, leaving 25 bases not matched to a gene. The CDR3 DNA reads TGCGCCAGCAGCCAAGATGGGTGGGAGAGTCTAGCGGATCGAACAGGCCCCGGGGAGCTGTTTTTT. It codes for CASSQDGWESLADRTGPGELFF.

The V call is TRBV6-1, the J call TRBJ2-3; D possibly corresponds to TRBD2 (7 bases). V lost 6 bases, J lost 1 base, and 14 bases lay in between. This CDR3 has 15 residues. Germline CDR1 reads MNHNS; CDR2 reads SASEGT. The CDR3 reads CASRTGGRGTDTQYF. CDR3 nucleotide sequence: TGTGCCAGCAGGACGGGGGGCAGGGGCACAGATACGCAGTATTTT.

Comments on this clonotype: The final CDR3 position lacks the conserved phenylalanine or tryptophan, pointing to a likely read error. This chain joins TRBV6-1 and TRBJ1-4; D is undetermined. Germline CDR1 reads MNHNS; CDR2 reads SASEGT. Trimming removed 4 bases from V and 1 base from J, with 10 bases in between. The CDR3 runs to 15 residues. The CDR3 DNA follows: TGTGCCAGCAGTGCCCCCCGGGGAACTAATGAAAAACTGTTTCTT. This encodes CASSAPRGTNEKLFL.

As to this clonotype: One end of the junction is discordant with germline, which a read error may explain. The rearrangement uses TRBV20-1 and TRBJ1-4; TRBD1 is a possible D gene (5 bases). The CDR3 has 15 amino acids. Germline V gives CDR1 DFQATT, CDR2 SNEGSKA (reference sequence). The CDR3 here is CSAPLIAGLGEKPFF. CDR3 bases: TGCAGTGCTCCACTAATAGCAGGGCTGGGGGAAAAACCGTTTTTT.

The chain couples TRBV30 to TRBJ2-2; D call uncertain. The ends were cut back, 5 bases at V and 7 bases at J, with 17 bases in the middle. The CDR3 totals 14 residues. The V gene's germline CDR1 is GTSNPN and CDR2 SVGIG (reference sequence). The CDR3 loop reads CAWDLFGSGGELFF. The CDR3 region has the DNA TGTGCCTGGGACCTTTTCGGGTCGGGCGGGGAGCTGTTTTTT.

V usage is TRBV30 and J usage is TRBJ2-5, with D tentatively TRBD1 or TRBD2 (5 bases each). Germline values: CDR1 GTSNPN, CDR2 SVGIG (reference sequence). The CDR3 extends over 13 amino acids. V gave up 6 bases and J gave up 1 base, with 12 bases separating them. The CDR3 nucleotides read TGTGCCTGTGGGGGAAATGGCCAAGAGACCCAGTACTTC. Translation gives CACGGNGQETQYF.

The gene calls are TRBV12-3 or TRBV12-4 and TRBJ1-1; unclear D gene. The CDR3 totals 11 residues. The V and J ends lost 4 bases and 4 bases respectively, with 4 bases between them. The CDR3 loop reads CASSWRTEAFF. The CDR3, as DNA: TGTGCCAGCAGTTGGCGCACTGAAGCTTTCTTT.

The count of this clonotype is one. The chain links TRBV4-1 to TRBJ2-3, with TRBD2 matching 10 bases. Germline trimming cut 4 bases from V and 1 base from J; bases unmatched to any gene: 8. The CDR3 runs to 17 residues. The germline V gene encodes CDR1 MGHRA and CDR2 YSYEKL. The CDR3 is CASSLLAGVGGTDTQYF. The CDR3 region has the DNA TGCGCCAGCAGCCTGCTAGCGGGAGTCGGAGGCACAGATACGCAGTATTTT.

For this clonotype: The junction and the germline gene differ at one end; a read error may be behind it. This CDR3 reads CSARALVGGETQCF. The CDR3 DNA reads as TGCAGTGCCCGCGCTTTAGTTGGCGGAGAGACCCAGTGCTTC. This chain uses TRBV20-1 with TRBJ2-5; D not resolved. CDR1 and CDR2 from the germline V gene are DFQATT and SNEGSKA (reference sequence). The CDR3 is made up of 14 amino acids.

In this sample, this clonotype is medium-sized. This chain links TRBV5-3 with TRBJ2-1; the match to TRBD2 covers 11 bases. TRBV5-3 is noted as an ORF with a role that remains uncertain. After removal of 8 bases from V and 5 bases from J, the junction contained 15 bases not matched to a gene. This CDR3 is 17 amino acids long. The CDR3 DNA reads TGTGCCAGGACAGAACTTAAGACTAGCGGGGAGAACAATGAGCAGTTCTTC. This codes for CARTELKTSGENNEQFF.

The chain recombines TRBV19 with TRBJ2-2; D is tentatively TRBD1 or TRBD2 (5 bases each). The CDR3 consists of 16 residues. Trimming removed 4 bases at V and 5 bases at J, with 17 bases between. The germline V gene encodes CDR1 LNHDA and CDR2 SQIVND (reference sequence). The CDR3 protein is CASSNVDTTSTGELFF. The CDR3 DNA is TGTGCCAGTAGTAACGTGGACACCACTAGTACCGGGGAGCTGTTTTTT.

By share, this clonotype counts as medium-sized. This sequence joins TRBV6-1 and TRBJ1-2; D is ambiguous. The germline V gene encodes CDR1 MNHNS and CDR2 SASEGT. The CDR3 is 14 amino acids. Trimming took off 1 base at V and 4 bases at J, with 10 bases between the two ends. DNA of the CDR3: TGTGCCAGCAGTGAAGGGGAGGCCCTCTATGGCTACACCTTC. Translating gives CASSEGEALYGYTF.

The chain couples TRBV20-1 to TRBJ1-6; D is perhaps TRBD1 (6 bases). Germline lookup yields CDR1 DFQATT and CDR2 SNEGSKA (reference sequence). The V end lost 6 bases, the J end lost 3 bases, and 15 bases lay between the germline ends. This CDR3 is 15 amino acids long. CDR3: CSAQGENSYNSPLHF. DNA of the CDR3: TGCAGTGCACAGGGTGAAAATAGCTATAATTCACCCCTCCACTTT.